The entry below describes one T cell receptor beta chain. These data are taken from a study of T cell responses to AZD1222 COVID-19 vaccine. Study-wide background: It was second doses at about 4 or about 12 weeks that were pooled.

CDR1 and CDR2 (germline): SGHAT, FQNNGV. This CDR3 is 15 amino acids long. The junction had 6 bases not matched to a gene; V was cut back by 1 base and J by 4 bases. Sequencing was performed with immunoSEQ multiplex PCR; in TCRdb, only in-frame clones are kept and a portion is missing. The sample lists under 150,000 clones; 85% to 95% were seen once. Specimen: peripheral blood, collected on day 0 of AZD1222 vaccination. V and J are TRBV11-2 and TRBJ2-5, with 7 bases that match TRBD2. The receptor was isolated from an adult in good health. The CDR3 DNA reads TGTGCCAGCAGCTTAGTGCTAGCGGTGCCAGAGACCCAGTACTTC. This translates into CASSLVLAVPETQYF.